The entry that follows covers one T cell receptor beta chain sequence. Its antigen is currently unknown. It was with 60 Vbeta and 13 Jbeta primers that the PCR ran. Authors' methods: In a later analysis, some 80 million unique TCR beta chains included roughly 11 million shared by two or more donors. This table comes from immunoSEQ multiplex PCR, and its TCRdb copy is limited to in-frame clones, with some not included. Clone size and V and J calls were adopted from that table, with D and trimming inferred from the DNA. The sample yields about 140,000 clones, 80% to 85% seen once. The data stem from a study of cytomegalovirus exposure and HLA in healthy donors. Notes on the study in general: An ancestry cluster, one associated with Asian ancestry, reportedly showed fewer N-insertions than the 666-donor mean in a later analysis.

This clonotype originated in a woman aged 25 to 45 in good health and CMV-seronegative. The source material was PBMCs.

CDR3 DNA: TGTGCCTGGAGTAGGACTAGGGAACCCTACGAGCAGTACTTC. This codes for CAWSRTREPYEQYF. V usage is TRBV30 and J usage is TRBJ2-7, with 7 positions matching TRBD2. The CDR3 has 14 amino acids. V shed 2 bases and J 2 bases; nucleotides not matched to a gene: 6. Germline CDR1 reads GTSNPN; CDR2 reads SVGIG (reference sequence).